The 7 T cell receptor beta chains reported below all come from one sample, sequenced in a study of shared clonotypes between healthy human individuals. The assay was immunoSEQ multiplex PCR, and TCRdb's table has in-frame clones only and misses some. The repertoire holds a few million clones, with around nine tenths as singletons. Sequencing input: naive CD4+ T cells sorted from blood. Subset noted: CD45RA+ positively selected. These receptors were obtained from a man younger than 30 in good health.

The V and J genes are TRBV6-1 and TRBJ2-7; 7 bases match TRBD1. V dropped 6 bases and J dropped 6; count of bases not matched to a gene: 2. In germline, CDR1 is MNHNS, CDR2 SASEGT. This CDR3 region has 11 residues. The CDR3 nucleotides read TGTGCCAGCAGGCAGGGGGTCGAGCAGTACTTC. Protein sequence: CASRQGVEQYF.

The chain combines TRBV7-2 with TRBJ1-1, with D possibly TRBD1 on 5 matching bases. Germline V CDR1 and CDR2: SGHTA, FQGNSA. The CDR3 has 18 residues. Deletions cut 2 bases from V and 3 bases from J, with 22 bases between. The CDR3 region is CASSLTLAGRLLDTEAFF. The CDR3 nucleotides read TGTGCCAGCAGCTTAACCCTAGCAGGGCGGTTATTGGACACTGAAGCTTTCTTT. The whole variable domain, filled in from reference TRBV7-2 and TRBJ1-1, reads GAGVSQSPSNKVTEKGKDVELRCDPISGHTALYWYRQSLGQGLEFLIYFQGNSAPDKSGLPSDRFSAERTGGSVSTLTIQRTQQEDSAVYLCASSLTLAGRLLDTEAFFGQGTRLTVV.

CDR3 sequence reads: CASSGTRASEAFF. The CDR3 DNA reads as TGTGCCAGCAGTGGGACCAGGGCCTCGGAAGCTTTCTTT. The chain couples TRBV6-4 to TRBJ1-1; the D gene is possibly TRBD1 (5 bases). Germline V gene sequence: CDR1 MRHNA, CDR2 SNTAGT. V lost 4 bases and J lost 8, with 14 bases in between. This CDR3 is built from 13 residues.

This CDR3 is CASSATGMVNTEAFF. For the CDR3, the DNA is TGCGCCAGCAGCGCGACAGGGATGGTGAACACTGAAGCTTTCTTT. The chain joins TRBV4-1 to TRBJ1-1; 7 bases fit TRBD1. The J segment lost 0 bases and the V segment lost 5 bases, leaving 6 bases of the junction unmatched. The CDR3 length is 15 residues. In germline, CDR1 is MGHRA, CDR2 YSYEKL.

The chain is built from TRBV21-1 and TRBJ2-5; the table's D call, TRBD2, was not checked against the DNA. TRBV21-1 is reported as a pseudogene. This CDR3 has 18 residues. The CDR3 here is CASSNLEPPGLIRETQYF. CDR3 nucleotides: TGTGCCAGCAGCAACCTGGAACCTCCGGGACTTATTAGAGAGACCCAGTACTTC.

The chain recombines TRBV6-1 with TRBJ2-4; D gene unclear. The V and J ends lost 1 base and 0 bases respectively, with 10 bases between them. This CDR3 is 16 amino acids long. The germline V gene encodes CDR1 MNHNS and CDR2 SASEGT. As DNA, the CDR3 is TGTGCCAGCAGTGAAGTGGGAACTATAGCCAAAAACATTCAGTACTTC. This gives the protein CASSEVGTIAKNIQYF.

This clone was recorded once. The chain couples TRBV18 to TRBJ2-1; 8 nucleotides line up with TRBD1. CDR1 KGHSH and CDR2 LQKENI come from the germline V gene. This CDR3 has 16 residues. J gave up 7 bases and V 2 bases, and 10 bases lay outside the gene matches. CDR3 protein: CASSPSAGGVLNEQFF. The CDR3 region has the DNA TGTGCCAGCTCACCATCGGCAGGGGGCGTTTTAAATGAGCAGTTCTTC.